This TCR beta chain was retrieved from a study of CXCR3-negative and CXCR3-positive naive CD8 T cells. Study-wide findings and caveats: In cryopreserved cells, CXCR3 expression partially decreased, and fresh PBMCs were used in most assays. For CXCR3-positive naive cells, TRB CDR3s were more hydrophobic than those of CXCR3-negative naive cells.

On this clonotype: The target antigen is unknown.

In preparing the TRB cDNA libraries, 5' RACE with UMI labels was used. TCRdb reanalyzed the 5' RACE reads and collapses them to one entry per CDR3 protein, without DNA. The ten most abundant clones cover roughly 0.6% of a sample with some 130,000 distinct CDR3 sequences. The germline V gene has CDR1 LNHNV and CDR2 YYDKDF (reference sequence). The CDR3 loop spans 13 amino acids. This chain connects TRBV15 to TRBJ2-1; the TRBD2 assignment by TCRdb is unverifiable without DNA. Source material: naive CXCR3+ CD8+ T cells from blood. Described subset: CD45RO-CCR7+CD27+CD95- naive CD8+ T cells expressing CXCR3 (TNR3+). The source is a human donor in good health. Some clones in this sample may be carry-over from other donors' samples. CDR3 sequence: CATSKSGGQEQFF.